Listed below are T cell receptor beta chains from one sample, sequenced in a study of CD8 T cells in Susac syndrome. TCRdb analysed the immunoSEQ multiplex PCR reads with MiXCR anew, one entry per CDR3 protein. Altogether a few hundred thousand distinct CDR3 sequences are present, about 88% being singletons, with the ten largest covering roughly 0.2%. Specimen: CD8+ T cells from PBMCs. Every receptor here comes from a human donor with multiple sclerosis. Both conserved end residues are part of each CDR3. The D gene is left open where the match is weak. Rows give clone size only sometimes, using once, few, many, or a class for an expanded clone.

>TRBV29-1|.|16|.|TRBJ2-1
CSVEPHKTAIYNEQFF
TGCAGCGTTGAGCCACATAAGACAGCTATCTACAATGAGCAGTTCTTC
>TRBV5-6|TRBD1|15|.|TRBJ2-1
CASSFLGQGNNEQFF
TGTGCCAGCAGCTTCTTAGGACAGGGAAACAATGAGCAGTTCTTC
>TRBV27|.|14|.|TRBJ2-1
CASSLRGTVNEQFF
TGTGCCAGCAGTTTACGGGGGACGGTCAATGAGCAGTTCTTC
>TRBV29-1|.|16|.|TRBJ2-1
CSVEVAGRGVHNEQFF
TGCAGCGTTGAAGTCGCGGGGCGGGGAGTGCACAATGAGCAGTTCTTC
>TRBV24-1|TRBD1|15|.|TRBJ2-2
CATREGTENTGELFF
TGTGCCACCCGGGAAGGGACAGAGAACACCGGGGAGCTGTTTTTT
>TRBV13|TRBD2|17|.|TRBJ2-1
CASSLEFGGSTYNEQFF
TGTGCCAGCAGCTTAGAATTCGGCGGGAGTACCTACAATGAGCAGTTCTTC
>TRBV6-6|.|13|.|TRBJ2-5
CASFPGGFETQYF
TGTGCCAGCTTCCCGGGGGGCTTTGAGACCCAGTACTTC
>TRBV27|TRBD2|16|.|TRBJ2-3
CASSVETSGRTDTQYF
TGTGCCAGCAGTGTCGAGACTAGCGGAAGAACAGATACGCAGTATTTT
>TRBV12-3/TRBV12-4|.|14|.|TRBJ2-1
CASSLAGGREEQFF
TGTGCCAGCAGTTTAGCGGGAGGAAGGGAGGAGCAGTTCTTC
>TRBV20-1|TRBD2|15|.|TRBJ2-7
CSARGLAGGIYEQYF
TGCAGTGCTAGAGGGCTAGCGGGAGGGATCTACGAGCAGTACTTC
>TRBV24-1|.|13|.|TRBJ1-2
CATSDFPTGGYTF
TGTGCCACCAGTGATTTCCCGACAGGCGGCTACACCTTC
>TRBV12-3/TRBV12-4|TRBD1|11|once|TRBJ2-1
CASSHGTGQFF
TGTGCCAGCAGTCACGGGACAGGGCAGTTCTTC
>TRBV30|.|15|.|TRBJ2-7
CAWSVDGLTSYEQYF
TGTGCCTGGAGTGTAGACGGCCTTACCTCCTACGAGCAGTACTTC
>TRBV28|TRBD1|14|.|TRBJ1-5
CASSPRTGAQPQHF
TGTGCCAGCAGTCCACGGACAGGGGCACAGCCCCAGCATTTT
>TRBV4-1|.|19|.|TRBJ1-4
CASSKDPGHQIPTNEKLFF
TGCGCCAGCAGCAAAGACCCGGGACACCAGATTCCAACTAATGAAAAACTGTTTTTT
>TRBV4-3|.|16|.|TRBJ1-5
CASSQDWTTVIQPQHF
TGCGCCAGCAGCCAAGATTGGACGACAGTTATTCAGCCCCAGCATTTT
>TRBV5-6|TRBD1|15|.|TRBJ2-1
CASLNRDRALLEQFF
TGTGCCAGCTTGAACCGGGACAGGGCCCTTCTTGAGCAGTTCTTC
>TRBV30|.|14|.|TRBJ2-2
CAWSRPTDTGELFF
TGTGCCTGGAGTCGACCCACGGACACCGGGGAGCTGTTTTTT
>TRBV30|TRBD1|16|.|TRBJ2-1
CAWSAQTGERYNEQFF
TGTGCCTGGAGTGCCCAAACAGGGGAGCGCTACAATGAGCAGTTCTTC
>TRBV6-6|.|15|.|TRBJ2-1
CASSYSAAGRYEQFF
TGTGCCAGCAGTTACTCCGCGGCAGGGAGGTATGAGCAGTTCTTC
>TRBV12-3/TRBV12-4|.|14|once|TRBJ1-5
CASSPDGANQPQHF
TGTGCCAGCAGCCCAGATGGGGCCAATCAGCCCCAGCATTTT
>TRBV27|TRBD2|15|.|TRBJ2-5
CASSLVAGSGETQYF
TGTGCCAGCAGTTTGGTAGCGGGGAGTGGGGAGACCCAGTACTTC